These T cell receptor beta chains were read from a single sample in a study of T cell repertoires in cytomegalovirus infection. No antigen has been assigned to these receptors. A single record per CDR3 protein comes from TCRdb applying MiXCR to the reads. The table includes around 710,000 distinct CDR3 sequences, under 35% detected once. The sample in question was cultured CD8+ T cells from PBMCs, obtained from culture after CMV antigen stimulation. These receptors were obtained from a human donor in good health (CMV status not recorded). Some clones in this sample may be carry-over from other donors' samples. The CDR3 runs from the conserved cysteine through the conserved F or W. Each record gives: D gene, V gene, clone size, J gene, CDR3 protein, CDR3 DNA. A D gene is named only where the DNA matches it firmly. Size is omitted from some rows. Given values are once, few, many or a class for expanded clones.

D: TRBD2; V: TRBV4-1; size: -; J: TRBJ2-1; CDR3: CASSQDRLAGGYGSYNEQFF; DNA: TGCGCCAGCAGCCAAGATCGACTAGCGGGGGGTTATGGCTCCTACAATGAGCAGTTCTTC
D: -; V: TRBV5-6; size: few; J: TRBJ1-1; CDR3: CASRSGTGVGAFF; DNA: TGTGCCAGCAGATCCGGGACTGGAGTTGGAGCTTTCTTT
D: -; V: TRBV12-3/TRBV12-4; size: -; J: TRBJ1-3; CDR3: CASRRPISGNTIYF; DNA: TGTGCCAGCAGAAGACCGATCTCTGGAAACACCATATATTTT
D: -; V: TRBV7-9; size: few; J: TRBJ1-2; CDR3: CASSSSPRAVHGYTF; DNA: TGTGCCAGCAGCTCGTCCCCCCGAGCGGTTCATGGCTACACCTTC
D: TRBD1; V: TRBV2; size: few; J: TRBJ2-2; CDR3: CASNDRDNTGELFF; DNA: TGTGCCAGCAACGACAGGGACAACACCGGGGAGCTGTTTTTT
D: TRBD1; V: TRBV18; size: -; J: TRBJ1-1; CDR3: CASSPVTGSTEAFF; DNA: TGTGCCAGCTCACCAGTGACAGGGAGTACTGAAGCTTTCTTT
D: -; V: TRBV12-3/TRBV12-4; size: -; J: TRBJ2-7; CDR3: CASSSTEVPPYEQYF; DNA: TGTGCCAGCAGTTCTACCGAGGTCCCACCCTACGAGCAGTACTTC
D: TRBD1; V: TRBV7-8; size: many; J: TRBJ1-1; CDR3: CASSLVTGIEAFF; DNA: TGTGCCAGCAGCTTAGTGACAGGGATTGAAGCTTTCTTT
D: -; V: TRBV4-1; size: -; J: TRBJ2-7; CDR3: CASSYLGDAYEQYF; DNA: TGCGCCAGCAGCTACCTAGGGGACGCCTACGAGCAGTACTTC
D: -; V: TRBV7-4; size: many; J: TRBJ1-2; CDR3: CASSSGGGGDGYTF; DNA: TGTGCCAGCAGCTCTGGAGGGGGTGGGGATGGCTACACCTTC
D: -; V: TRBV19; size: few; J: TRBJ2-3; CDR3: CASSILGRPDSDTQYF; DNA: TGTGCCAGTAGTATACTTGGCAGACCTGACTCAGATACGCAGTATTTT
D: -; V: TRBV27; size: -; J: TRBJ1-5; CDR3: CASSPFAGNQPQHF; DNA: TGTGCCAGCAGTCCCTTCGCGGGCAATCAGCCCCAGCATTTT
D: -; V: TRBV7-4; size: once; J: TRBJ2-2; CDR3: CASSPVGHGELFF; DNA: TGTGCCAGCAGCCCCGTAGGGCACGGGGAGCTGTTTTTT
D: TRBD1; V: TRBV12-3/TRBV12-4; size: few; J: TRBJ2-3; CDR3: CASSLRRQGPPDTQYF; DNA: TGTGCCAGCAGTTTACGGCGACAGGGCCCCCCAGATACGCAGTATTTT
D: -; V: TRBV4-2; size: -; J: TRBJ2-4; CDR3: CASSQDLGRGVKNIQYF; DNA: TGTGCCAGCAGCCAAGATCTAGGCAGGGGGGTCAAAAACATTCAGTACTTC
D: TRBD2; V: TRBV7-3; size: few; J: TRBJ2-3; CDR3: CASSIRVIAGDHSSTDTQYF; DNA: TGTGCCAGCAGCATACGGGTCATAGCGGGGGACCACTCTAGCACAGATACGCAGTATTTT
D: -; V: TRBV7-2; size: -; J: TRBJ1-1; CDR3: CASSWTYTEAFF; DNA: TGTGCCAGTTCGTGGACTTACACTGAAGCTTTCTTT
D: -; V: TRBV6-6; size: -; J: TRBJ2-2; CDR3: CASSYLKQDSNTGELFF; DNA: TGTGCCAGCAGTTACTTGAAACAGGATTCGAACACCGGGGAGCTGTTTTTT
D: TRBD2; V: TRBV6-1; size: -; J: TRBJ2-1; CDR3: CASSAPQRGGLNEQFF; DNA: TGTGCCAGCAGTGCACCCCAGCGGGGGGGCCTAAATGAGCAGTTCTTC
D: -; V: TRBV20-1; size: -; J: TRBJ2-1; CDR3: CSARGSQLISYNEQFF; DNA: TGCAGTGCTAGGGGTTCTCAGCTGATCTCCTACAATGAGCAGTTCTTC
D: -; V: TRBV2; size: many; J: TRBJ1-1; CDR3: CASSGREAFF; DNA: TGTGCCAGCAGTGGCAGGGAAGCTTTCTTT
D: -; V: TRBV7-9; size: -; J: TRBJ2-4; CDR3: CASRPDSKIAKNIQYF; DNA: TGTGCCAGCAGACCGGACAGTAAAATAGCCAAAAACATTCAGTACTTC
D: -; V: TRBV4-1; size: -; J: TRBJ1-4; CDR3: CASSPLGASREEKLFF; DNA: TGCGCCAGCAGCCCACTGGGGGCTTCACGGGAGGAAAAACTGTTTTTT
D: -; V: TRBV5-6; size: -; J: TRBJ1-1; CDR3: CASNRGPNTEAFF; DNA: TGTGCCAGCAATCGGGGTCCAAACACTGAAGCTTTCTTT
D: TRBD1; V: TRBV7-4; size: -; J: TRBJ1-2; CDR3: CASRLQGRGYGYTF; DNA: TGTGCCAGCAGACTACAGGGGCGGGGGTATGGCTACACCTTC
D: TRBD1; V: TRBV6-1; size: -; J: TRBJ2-7; CDR3: CASSYGRTGGSEQYF; DNA: TGTGCCAGCAGTTACGGTCGGACAGGGGGGAGCGAGCAGTACTTC
D: -; V: TRBV10-3; size: -; J: TRBJ2-3; CDR3: CAISDRERTYTDTQYF; DNA: TGTGCCATTAGTGATAGGGAAAGGACCTACACAGATACGCAGTATTTT
D: -; V: TRBV10-2; size: few; J: TRBJ2-5; CDR3: CASRTPPQETQYF; DNA: TGCGCCAGCAGGACACCACCCCAAGAGACCCAGTACTTC
D: -; V: TRBV6-8; size: -; J: TRBJ1-1; CDR3: CASSSTNMNTEAFF; DNA: TGTGCCAGCAGTTCGACAAACATGAACACTGAAGCTTTCTTT
D: TRBD1; V: TRBV7-8; size: few; J: TRBJ1-2; CDR3: CASSFRGTGSSGYTF; DNA: TGTGCCAGCAGCTTCCGAGGGACAGGGTCTTCCGGCTACACCTTC
D: -; V: TRBV20-1; size: -; J: TRBJ1-1; CDR3: CSAHDLKRGGENTEAFF; DNA: TGCAGTGCCCATGACCTCAAGAGGGGAGGAGAGAACACTGAAGCTTTCTTT
D: TRBD2; V: TRBV4-1; size: few; J: TRBJ2-1; CDR3: CASSQRTSGGYNEQFF; DNA: TGCGCCAGCAGCCAACGGACTAGCGGGGGCTACAATGAGCAGTTCTTC
D: -; V: TRBV28; size: many; J: TRBJ1-6; CDR3: CASRVPDGNNSPLHF; DNA: TGTGCCAGCAGAGTACCAGACGGAAATAATTCACCCCTCCACTTT
D: -; V: TRBV7-2; size: -; J: TRBJ1-5; CDR3: CASSSTGSHEPQHF; DNA: TGTGCCAGCAGCTCAACAGGGTCCCATGAGCCCCAGCATTTT
D: TRBD1; V: TRBV6-1; size: -; J: TRBJ1-1; CDR3: CASKRTGVGEAFF; DNA: TGTGCCAGCAAACGGACAGGGGTCGGTGAAGCTTTCTTT
D: -; V: TRBV7-2; size: many; J: TRBJ1-6; CDR3: CASSLGYSPLHF; DNA: TGTGCCAGCAGCTTAGGGTATTCACCCCTCCACTTT
D: -; V: TRBV7-3; size: -; J: TRBJ2-2; CDR3: CASSPQTTGELFF; DNA: TGTGCCAGCAGCCCGCAAACCACCGGGGAGCTGTTTTTT
D: -; V: TRBV15; size: -; J: TRBJ2-3; CDR3: CATSRDRLATDTQYF; DNA: TGTGCCACCAGCAGAGATCGCCTAGCCACAGATACGCAGTATTTT
D: -; V: TRBV2; size: -; J: TRBJ2-1; CDR3: CATWGRLTYNEQFF; DNA: TGTGCCACCTGGGGGCGTCTTACCTACAATGAGCAGTTCTTC
D: -; V: TRBV27; size: few; J: TRBJ2-1; CDR3: CASKEISFNEQFF; DNA: TGTGCCAGCAAAGAAATCTCTTTCAATGAGCAGTTCTTC
D: -; V: TRBV7-2; size: -; J: TRBJ1-3; CDR3: CASSLVGGGNTIYF; DNA: TGTGCCAGCAGCTTAGTTGGGGGTGGAAACACCATATATTTT
D: -; V: TRBV11-3; size: many; J: TRBJ2-1; CDR3: CASSLSQQLRGNEQFF; DNA: TGTGCCAGCAGCTTATCCCAGCAGCTAAGGGGGAATGAGCAGTTCTTC
D: -; V: TRBV7-6; size: -; J: TRBJ1-6; CDR3: CASSPLARPDSPLHF; DNA: TGTGCCAGCAGCCCCCTTGCTCGGCCTGATTCACCCCTCCACTTT
D: -; V: TRBV7-6; size: -; J: TRBJ1-1; CDR3: CASREGTYTEAFF; DNA: TGTGCCAGCAGGGAGGGAACTTACACTGAAGCTTTCTTT
D: -; V: TRBV6-5; size: few; J: TRBJ1-6; CDR3: CASSYPGNSPLHF; DNA: TGTGCCAGCAGTTACCCGGGAAATTCACCCCTCCACTTT
D: TRBD2; V: TRBV7-4; size: many; J: TRBJ2-1; CDR3: CASSLALRGAGGYNEQFF; DNA: TGTGCCAGCAGCTTAGCGCTAAGGGGAGCGGGGGGCTACAATGAGCAGTTCTTC
D: -; V: TRBV7-9; size: many; J: TRBJ1-2; CDR3: CASSYRAFKGNGYTF; DNA: TGTGCCAGCAGCTATCGGGCGTTTAAGGGAAATGGCTACACCTTC
D: -; V: TRBV7-8; size: few; J: TRBJ2-7; CDR3: CASSKKGLSPYEQYF; DNA: TGTGCCAGCAGCAAAAAGGGACTTTCCCCCTACGAGCAGTACTTC
D: -; V: TRBV7-2; size: many; J: TRBJ2-3; CDR3: CASSLKERTRTDTQYF; DNA: TGTGCCAGCAGCTTAAAGGAGAGGACTCGCACAGATACGCAGTATTTT
D: -; V: TRBV7-9; size: many; J: TRBJ2-2; CDR3: CASRADSNTGELFF; DNA: TGTGCCAGCAGGGCGGACAGTAACACCGGGGAGCTGTTTTTT
D: -; V: TRBV15; size: few; J: TRBJ1-1; CDR3: CATSRDWTEAENTEAFF; DNA: TGTGCCACCAGCAGAGATTGGACGGAGGCTGAGAACACTGAAGCTTTCTTT
D: -; V: TRBV27; size: -; J: TRBJ1-2; CDR3: CASSLSPGGVGYTF; DNA: TGTGCCAGCAGTTTATCCCCGGGGGGGGTCGGCTACACCTTC